This T cell receptor (beta chain) was obtained from a study of tumor-infiltrating lymphocytes in localized non-small cell lung cancer. Trimming took 5 bases from V and 2 from J, leaving 10 bases between them. Germline-derived CDR1 and CDR2 are SEHNR and FQNEAQ (reference sequence). The CDR3 has 13 residues. TCRdb's table, derived via immunoSEQ multiplex PCR, lists solely in-frame clones and lacks some. This table holds approximately 12,000 clones, 67% found once. This chain connects TRBV7-9 to TRBJ2-7; tentatively, D is TRBD2 (5 bases). The TCR originated in a human donor with non-small cell lung cancer. Sequencing was carried out using uninvolved lung tissue not adjacent to the tumor. The CDR3 loop is CASSGRSTYEQYF. The DNA of the CDR3 is TGTGCCAGCAGCGGGAGAAGCACCTACGAGCAGTACTTC.